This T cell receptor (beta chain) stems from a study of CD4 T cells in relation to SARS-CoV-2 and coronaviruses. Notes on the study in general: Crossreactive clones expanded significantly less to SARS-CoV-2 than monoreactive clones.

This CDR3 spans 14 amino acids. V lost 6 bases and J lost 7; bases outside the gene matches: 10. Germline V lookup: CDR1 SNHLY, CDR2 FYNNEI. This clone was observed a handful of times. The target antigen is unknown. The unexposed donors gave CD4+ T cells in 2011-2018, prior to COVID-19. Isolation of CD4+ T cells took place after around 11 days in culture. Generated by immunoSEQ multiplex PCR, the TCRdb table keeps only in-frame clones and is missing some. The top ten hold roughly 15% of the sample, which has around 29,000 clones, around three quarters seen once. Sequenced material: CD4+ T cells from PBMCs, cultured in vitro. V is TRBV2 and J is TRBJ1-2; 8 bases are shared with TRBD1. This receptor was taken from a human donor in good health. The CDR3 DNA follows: TGTGCCAGCAGCTACCAGGGGGCAATTTTTGGCTACACCTTC. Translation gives CASSYQGAIFGYTF.